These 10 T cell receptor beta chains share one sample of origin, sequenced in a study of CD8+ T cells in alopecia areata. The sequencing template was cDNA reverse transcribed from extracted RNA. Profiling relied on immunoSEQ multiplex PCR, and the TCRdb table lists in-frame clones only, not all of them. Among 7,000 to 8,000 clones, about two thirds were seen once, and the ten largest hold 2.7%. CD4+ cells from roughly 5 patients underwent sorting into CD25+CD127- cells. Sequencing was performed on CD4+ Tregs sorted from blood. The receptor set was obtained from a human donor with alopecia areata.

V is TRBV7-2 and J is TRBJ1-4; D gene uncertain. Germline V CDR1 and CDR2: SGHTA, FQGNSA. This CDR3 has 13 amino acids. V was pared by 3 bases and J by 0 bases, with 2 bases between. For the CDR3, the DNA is TGTGCCAGCAGCTTCGCAACTAATGAAAAACTGTTTTTT. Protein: CASSFATNEKLFF.

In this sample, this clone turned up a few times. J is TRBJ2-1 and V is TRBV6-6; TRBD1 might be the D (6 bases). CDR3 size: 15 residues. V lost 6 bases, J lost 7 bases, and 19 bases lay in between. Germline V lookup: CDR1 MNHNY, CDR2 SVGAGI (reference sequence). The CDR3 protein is CASRGSATGVNEQFF. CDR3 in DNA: TGTGCCAGCAGGGGATCGGCGACAGGCGTTAATGAGCAGTTCTTC.

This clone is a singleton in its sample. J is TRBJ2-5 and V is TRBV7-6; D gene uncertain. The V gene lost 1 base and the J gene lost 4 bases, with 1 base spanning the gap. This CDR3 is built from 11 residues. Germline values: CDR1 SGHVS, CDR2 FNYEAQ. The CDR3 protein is CASSLVETQYF. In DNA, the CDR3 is TGTGCCAGCAGCTTAGTAGAGACCCAGTACTTC.

In DNA, the CDR3 is TGTGCCAGCAGCCAAGTTGTTACCCGGACAGGGACTCTCCGGGGGGCCAACGTCCTGACTTTC. It encodes CASSQVVTRTGTLRGANVLTF. The chain joins TRBV4-2 to TRBJ2-6; TRBD1 matches at 8 bases. There are 21 residues in the CDR3. The V and J ends lost 1 base and 4 bases, in that order; junction bases with no gene match: 18. Germline V gene data show CDR1 as LGHNA and CDR2 as YNFKEQ.

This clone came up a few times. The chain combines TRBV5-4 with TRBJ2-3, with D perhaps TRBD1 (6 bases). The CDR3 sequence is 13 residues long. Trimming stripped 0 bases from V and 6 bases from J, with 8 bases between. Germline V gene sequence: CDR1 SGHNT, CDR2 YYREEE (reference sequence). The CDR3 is CASSLADRDTQYF. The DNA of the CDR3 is TGTGCCAGCAGCTTGGCCGACAGGGATACGCAGTATTTT.

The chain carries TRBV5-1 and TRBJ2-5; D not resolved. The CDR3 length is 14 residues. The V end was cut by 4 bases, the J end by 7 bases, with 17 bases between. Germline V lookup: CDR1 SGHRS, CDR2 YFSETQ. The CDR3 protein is CASSLDGSGVTQYF. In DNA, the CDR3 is TGCGCCAGCAGCCTGGACGGGTCCGGCGTGACCCAGTACTTC.

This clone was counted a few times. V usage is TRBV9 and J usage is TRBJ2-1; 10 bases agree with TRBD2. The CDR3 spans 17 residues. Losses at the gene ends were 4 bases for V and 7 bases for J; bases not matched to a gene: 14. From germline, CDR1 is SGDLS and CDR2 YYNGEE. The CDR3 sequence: CASSPWASGSLGNEQFF. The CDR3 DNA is TGTGCCAGCAGCCCATGGGCTAGCGGGAGCCTAGGGAATGAGCAGTTCTTC.

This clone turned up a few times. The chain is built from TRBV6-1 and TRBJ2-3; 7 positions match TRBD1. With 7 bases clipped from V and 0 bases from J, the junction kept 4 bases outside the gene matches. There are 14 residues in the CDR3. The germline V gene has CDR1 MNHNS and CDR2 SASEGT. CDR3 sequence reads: CASKTGQSTDTQYF. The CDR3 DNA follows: TGTGCCAGCAAGACGGGACAGAGCACAGATACGCAGTATTTT.

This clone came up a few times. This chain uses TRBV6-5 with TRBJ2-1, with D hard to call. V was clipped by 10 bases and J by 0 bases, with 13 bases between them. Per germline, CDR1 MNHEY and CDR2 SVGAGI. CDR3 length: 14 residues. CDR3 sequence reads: CATGPIGSYNEQFF. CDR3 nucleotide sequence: TGTGCCACAGGCCCGATAGGCTCCTACAATGAGCAGTTCTTC.

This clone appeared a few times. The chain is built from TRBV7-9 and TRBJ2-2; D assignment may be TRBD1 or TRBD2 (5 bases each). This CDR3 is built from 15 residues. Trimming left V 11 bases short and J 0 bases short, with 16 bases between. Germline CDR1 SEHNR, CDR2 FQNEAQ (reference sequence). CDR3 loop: CAPRGPGSNTGELFF. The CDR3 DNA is TGTGCCCCCCGCGGGCCAGGGTCGAACACCGGGGAGCTGTTTTTT.